This T cell receptor beta chain was sequenced in a study of vaccination effects on CD4 cells after COVID-19. The CDR3 runs 15 residues. V was shortened by 1 base and J by 1 base, with 5 bases between the two germline ends. The germline CDR1 and CDR2 sequences are LGHDT and YNNKEL (reference sequence). About this clone: Its cognate antigen is unknown.

Peptide-pool stimulation followed by sequencing identified expanded antigen-specific CD4+ clonotypes in the ViraFEST assay. CD4+ T cell isolation took place after about 11 days of culture. Vaccination of participants consisted of two doses of either the BNT162b2 or mRNA-1273 vaccine. Study-level results: Cross-reactivity toward common cold coronaviruses was confined to only 1 of 255 vaccine-induced clones in healthy vaccinees.

Here immunoSEQ multiplex PCR was the method, and the copy in TCRdb shows in-frame clones only, minus some. The sample gives some 29,000 clones, about two thirds of which show up once; around 9% is in the top ten. The sample consisted of CD4+ T cells from PBMCs cultured with SARS-CoV-2 spike peptides, taken after COVID-19 vaccination. This clonotype was obtained from a human donor who received a COVID-19 vaccine. V usage is TRBV3-1 (or the pseudogene TRBV3-2) and J usage is TRBJ1-6; D remains ambiguous. CDR3 DNA sequence: TGTGCCAGCAGCCAAGCGGGGTCCTATAATTCACCCCTCCACTTT. It yields the protein CASSQAGSYNSPLHF.